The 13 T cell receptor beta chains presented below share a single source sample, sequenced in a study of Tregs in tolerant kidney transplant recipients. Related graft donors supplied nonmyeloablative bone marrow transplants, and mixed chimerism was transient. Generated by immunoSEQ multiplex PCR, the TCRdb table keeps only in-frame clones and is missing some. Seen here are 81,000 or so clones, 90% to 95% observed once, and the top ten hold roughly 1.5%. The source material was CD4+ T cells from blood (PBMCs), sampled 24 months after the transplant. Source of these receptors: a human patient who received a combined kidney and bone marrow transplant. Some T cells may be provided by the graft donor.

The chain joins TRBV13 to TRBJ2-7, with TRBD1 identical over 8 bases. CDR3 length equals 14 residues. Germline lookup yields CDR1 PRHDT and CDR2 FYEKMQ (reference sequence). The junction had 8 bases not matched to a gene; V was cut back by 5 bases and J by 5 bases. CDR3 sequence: CASSNRQGTNEQYF. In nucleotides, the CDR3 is TGTGCCAGCAGCAACCGACAGGGGACGAACGAGCAGTACTTC. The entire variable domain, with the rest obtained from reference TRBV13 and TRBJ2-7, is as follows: AAGVIQSPRHLIKEKRETATLKCYPIPRHDTVYWYQQGPGQDPQFLISFYEKMQSDKGSIPDRFSAQQFSDYHSELNMSSLELGDSALYFCASSNRQGTNEQYFGPGTRLTVT.

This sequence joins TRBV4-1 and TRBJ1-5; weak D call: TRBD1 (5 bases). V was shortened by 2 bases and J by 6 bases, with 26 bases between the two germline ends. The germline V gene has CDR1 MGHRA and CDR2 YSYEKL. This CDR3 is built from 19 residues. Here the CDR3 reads CASSQRLASHEGVSQPQHF. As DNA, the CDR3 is TGCGCCAGCAGCCAAAGACTAGCCTCTCATGAAGGGGTATCTCAGCCCCAGCATTTT.

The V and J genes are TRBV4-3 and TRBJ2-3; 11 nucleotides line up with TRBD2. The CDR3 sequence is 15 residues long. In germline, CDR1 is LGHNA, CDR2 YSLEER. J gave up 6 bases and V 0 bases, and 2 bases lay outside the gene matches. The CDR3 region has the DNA TGCGCCAGCAGCCAAGATCCTAGCGGGGGGGATACGCAGTATTTT. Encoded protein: CASSQDPSGGDTQYF.

CDR3 in DNA: TGCACGCAGCACACCCGGGGCAGGGGCCGCACAGATACGCAGTATTTT. Residues: CTQHTRGRGRTDTQYF. This chain links TRBV10-1 with TRBJ2-3; D perhaps matches TRBD1 (6 bases). Germline V gives CDR1 WNHNN, CDR2 SYGVQD (reference sequence). The CDR3 loop spans 16 amino acids.

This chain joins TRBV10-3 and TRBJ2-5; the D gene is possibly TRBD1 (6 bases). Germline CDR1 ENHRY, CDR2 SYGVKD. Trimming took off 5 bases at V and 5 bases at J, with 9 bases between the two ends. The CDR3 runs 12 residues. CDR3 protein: CAISQGHETQYF. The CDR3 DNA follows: TGTGCCATCAGTCAGGGACACGAGACCCAGTACTTC.

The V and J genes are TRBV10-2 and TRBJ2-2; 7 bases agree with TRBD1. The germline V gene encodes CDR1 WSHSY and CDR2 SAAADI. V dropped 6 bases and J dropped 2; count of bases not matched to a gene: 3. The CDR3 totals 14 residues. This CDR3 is CASRGQSNTGELFF. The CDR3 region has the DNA TGCGCCAGCAGGGGACAGAGTAACACCGGGGAGCTGTTTTTT.

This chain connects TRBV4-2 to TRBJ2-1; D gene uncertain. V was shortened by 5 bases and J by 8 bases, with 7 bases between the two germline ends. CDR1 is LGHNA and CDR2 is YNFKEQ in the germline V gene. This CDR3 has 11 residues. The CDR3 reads CASSYNYEQFF. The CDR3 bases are TGTGCCAGCAGCTATAACTATGAGCAGTTCTTC.

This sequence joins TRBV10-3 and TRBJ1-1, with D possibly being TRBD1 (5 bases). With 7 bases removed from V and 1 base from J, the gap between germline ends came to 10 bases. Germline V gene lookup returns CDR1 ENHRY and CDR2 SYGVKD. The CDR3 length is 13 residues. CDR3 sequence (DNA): TGTGCCATCACTGAAGGACAGAACACTGAAGCTTTCTTT. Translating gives CAITEGQNTEAFF.

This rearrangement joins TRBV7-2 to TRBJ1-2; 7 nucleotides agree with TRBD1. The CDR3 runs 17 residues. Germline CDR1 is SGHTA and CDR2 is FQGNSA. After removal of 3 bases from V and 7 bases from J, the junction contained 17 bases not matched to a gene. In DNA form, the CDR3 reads TGTGCCAGCAGCTTTCGGGTCTCAGGGACAGCACTATCTGGCTACACCTTC. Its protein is CASSFRVSGTALSGYTF. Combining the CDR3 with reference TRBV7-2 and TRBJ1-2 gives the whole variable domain GAGVSQSPSNKVTEKGKDVELRCDPISGHTALYWYRQSLGQGLEFLIYFQGNSAPDKSGLPSDRFSAERTGGSVSTLTIQRTQQEDSAVYLCASSFRVSGTALSGYTFGSGTRLTVV.

The CDR3 coding sequence is TGTGCCAGCAGCGTAGATGGGGGAGGTTACCAAGAGACCCAGTACTTC. Translating gives CASSVDGGGYQETQYF. The rearrangement uses TRBV9 and TRBJ2-5; D is perhaps TRBD2 (6 bases). Trimming stripped 0 bases from V and 0 bases from J, with 12 bases between. Germline V lookup: CDR1 SGDLS, CDR2 YYNGEE. The CDR3 contains 16 residues.

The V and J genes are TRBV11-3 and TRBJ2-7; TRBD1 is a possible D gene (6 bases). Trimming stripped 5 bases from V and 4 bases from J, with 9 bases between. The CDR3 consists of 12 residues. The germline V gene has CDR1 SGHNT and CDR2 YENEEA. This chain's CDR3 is CASSVTGYEQYF. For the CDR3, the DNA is TGTGCCAGCAGCGTAACAGGGTACGAGCAGTACTTC.

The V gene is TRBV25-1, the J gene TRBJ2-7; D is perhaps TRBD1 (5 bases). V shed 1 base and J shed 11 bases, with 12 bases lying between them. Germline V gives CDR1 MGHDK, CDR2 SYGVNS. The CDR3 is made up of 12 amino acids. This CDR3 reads CASSEWQGFEYF. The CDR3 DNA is TGTGCCAGCAGTGAATGGCAGGGTTTTGAGTACTTC.

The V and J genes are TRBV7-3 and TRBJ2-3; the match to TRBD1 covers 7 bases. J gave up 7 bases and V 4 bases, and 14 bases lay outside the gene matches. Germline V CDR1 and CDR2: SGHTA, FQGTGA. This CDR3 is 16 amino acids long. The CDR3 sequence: CASSSPRGQPRNTQYF. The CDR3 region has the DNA TGTGCCAGCAGCTCCCCTAGGGGACAGCCCCGGAATACGCAGTATTTT.